This entry features one T cell receptor (beta chain) sequence. The antigen is unknown. The sample belongs to a study of cytomegalovirus exposure and HLA in healthy donors. 13 Jbeta primers and 60 Vbeta primers were used for the PCR. Repertoires were generated with immunoSEQ multiplex PCR, while TCRdb's copy carries only in-frame clones and drops some. The table shows about 160,000 clones, with under 80% occurring only once. General study findings and limits: Accurate predictions that matched the HLA-A and HLA-B alleles of most subjects were reportedly made from TCR beta sequences. A later analysis found most CMV-associated TCR beta chains apparently HLA-restricted.

The V end was cut by 3 bases, the J end by 3 bases, with 10 bases between. The CDR3 runs 14 residues. In germline, CDR1 is SGHRS, CDR2 YFSETQ. This receptor was taken from a female donor in good health and CMV-seronegative. The sequenced sample was PBMCs. The V and J genes are TRBV5-1 and TRBJ1-5; the D is unclear. The CDR3 reads CASSSGGANQPQHF. CDR3 in DNA: TGCGCCAGCAGCTCCGGCGGAGCCAATCAGCCCCAGCATTTT. The entire variable domain, with the rest obtained from reference TRBV5-1 and TRBJ1-5, is as follows: KAGVTQTPRYLIKTRGQQVTLSCSPISGHRSVSWYQQTPGQGLQFLFEYFSETQRNKGNFPGRFSGRQFSNSRSEMNVSTLELGDSALYLCASSSGGANQPQHFGDGTRLSIL.